This TCR beta chain came from a study of CD8 T cells in ankylosing spondylitis. MiXCR was run by TCRdb on the 5' RACE reads, yielding one entry per CDR3 protein. The repertoire holds 250,000 to 350,000 distinct CDR3 sequences, less than 25% seen once, with about 3.7% in the top ten. Study-wide results and limits: Researchers reportedly found disease-linked clones significantly enriched in matched ankylosing spondylitis synovial fluid. Disease-linked clones had a CD8+ phenotype and relatively low frequency in peripheral blood.

As concerns this clonotype: Its antigen is as yet unknown.

The CDR3 contains 14 residues. Germline V gene data show CDR1 as MNHNS and CDR2 as SASEGT. V dropped 7 bases and J dropped 3 bases, with 15 bases sitting between them. The sample comprised blood, either unsorted or a sorted T cell fraction (not recorded which). The chain links TRBV6-1 to TRBJ1-1; possible D gene TRBD1, 6 bases. The clonotype originates from a female donor with ankylosing spondylitis or in good health (not recorded which). The chain's CDR3 is CASNVRGMDTEAFF. The CDR3 DNA follows: TGTGCCAGCAATGTGAGGGGGATGGACACTGAAGCTTTCTTT.